The next 6 T cell receptor beta chains were all read from a single sample in a study of shared T cell receptors in the human thymus. Produced via immunoSEQ multiplex PCR; TCRdb's table is partial and in-frame only. The data contain hundreds of thousands of clones, around 87% of them seen just once; the ten biggest clones take up about 0.0094%. The data were also submitted as part of a second study, on human thymus T cells.

Sequencing was done on a sample of thymocytes. The origin of the receptors is a boy less than two years old with a congenital heart defect.

This chain connects TRBV25-1 to TRBJ2-1; TRBD1 is a possible D gene (6 bases). CDR3 length equals 16 residues. CDR1 and CDR2 from the germline V gene are MGHDK and SYGVNS. The V and J ends lost 1 base and 6 bases respectively, with 16 bases between them. CDR3 sequence: CASSESGRDTCNEQFF. The DNA for the CDR3 is TGTGCCAGCAGTGAATCGGGCCGGGACACCTGCAATGAGCAGTTCTTC.

This chain joins TRBV2 and TRBJ2-5, with 13 bases identical to TRBD2. This CDR3 is built from 16 residues. J was trimmed by 1 base and V by 6 bases; bases with no gene match: 5. Germline lookup yields CDR1 SNHLY and CDR2 FYNNEI. The CDR3 DNA sequence: TGTGCCAGCAGCGTCAGGACTAGCGGGGGCCAAGAGACCCAGTACTTC. This encodes CASSVRTSGGQETQYF.

The gene calls are TRBV18 and TRBJ2-7, with TRBD2 matching 9 bases. CDR1 and CDR2 (germline): KGHSH, LQKENI. V was clipped by 6 bases and J by 6 bases; unmatched bases: 3. The CDR3 totals 12 residues. The DNA of the CDR3 is TGTGCCAGCTCGCGACTAGCGGCCGAGCAGTACTTC. It encodes CASSRLAAEQYF.

Comments on this clone: The CDR3 does not end in the conserved phenylalanine or tryptophan, so this is likely a read error. The limits of the CDR3 on the DNA are not certain, so only TCRdb's listed CDR3 is given. The V gene is TRBV11-2, the J gene TRBJ2-3; no check of the table's D call, TRBD2, against the DNA was made. The CDR3 is 12 amino acids in total, end residues counted. The V gene's germline CDR1 is SGHAT and CDR2 FQNNGV. This chain's CDR3 is CASSRSKTGTLL.

The chain has TRBV7-9 and TRBJ1-1; D may be TRBD1 (5 bases). The CDR3 length is 15 residues. Germline V gene lookup returns CDR1 SEHNR and CDR2 FQNEAQ (reference sequence). The V and J ends lost 1 base and 0 bases respectively, with 9 bases between them. CDR3 sequence reads: CASSLEADMNTEAFF. Written as DNA, the CDR3 is TGTGCCAGCAGCTTAGAGGCGGACATGAACACTGAAGCTTTCTTT.

The J gene is TRBJ1-2, the V gene TRBV6-1; 7 bases match TRBD1. This CDR3 comprises 15 residues. CDR1 and CDR2 (germline): MNHNS, SASEGT. Trimming cost V 4 bases and J 2 bases; bases outside gene matches: 7. The CDR3 loop reads CASSVGTVTNYGYTF. The CDR3 nucleotides read TGTGCCAGCAGTGTCGGGACAGTTACGAACTATGGCTACACCTTC.